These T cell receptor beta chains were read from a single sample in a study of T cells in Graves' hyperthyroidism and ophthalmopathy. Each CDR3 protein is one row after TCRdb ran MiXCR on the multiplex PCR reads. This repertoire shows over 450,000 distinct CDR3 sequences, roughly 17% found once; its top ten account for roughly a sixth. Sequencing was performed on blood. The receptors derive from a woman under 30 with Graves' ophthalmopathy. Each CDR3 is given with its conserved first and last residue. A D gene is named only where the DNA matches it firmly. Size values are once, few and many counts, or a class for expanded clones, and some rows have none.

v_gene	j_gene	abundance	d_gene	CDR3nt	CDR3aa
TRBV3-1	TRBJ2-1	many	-	TGTGCCAGCAGCCAAGAGTTTAGCGGAGCCTACAATGAGCAGTTCTTC	CASSQEFSGAYNEQFF
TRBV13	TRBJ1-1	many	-	TGTGCCAGCAGCCCGGAACAGGGTACGAACCCTGAAGCTTTCTTT	CASSPEQGTNPEAFF
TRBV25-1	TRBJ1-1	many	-	TGTGCCAGCAGTGAGTTTCTCTCTTACGACAGTCGCCCGATGAACACTGAAGCTTTCTTT	CASSEFLSYDSRPMNTEAFF
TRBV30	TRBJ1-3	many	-	TGTGCCTGGAGTTCAGGAAACACCATATATTTT	CAWSSGNTIYF
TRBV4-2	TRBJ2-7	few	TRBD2	TGTGCCAGCAGCCAAGGGGCTAGCGGGAGGTCCTACGAGCAGTACTTC	CASSQGASGRSYEQYF
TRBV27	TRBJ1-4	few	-	TGTGCCAGCAGTTATGACCCGCAGGGAGTGCGTGAAAAACTGTTTTTT	CASSYDPQGVREKLFF
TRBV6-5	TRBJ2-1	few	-	TGTGCCAGCAGTTACACATCAAGCAGGAAGAGGGGGAGCTCCTACAATGAGCAGTTCTTC	CASSYTSSRKRGSSYNEQFF
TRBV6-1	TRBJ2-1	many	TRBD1	TGTGCCAGCAGTCTGGACAGGAGCTCCTACAATGAGCAGTTCTTC	CASSLDRSSYNEQFF
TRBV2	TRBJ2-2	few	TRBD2	TGTGCCAGCAGGGGACGGGGGGTGATCGGGGAGCTGTTTTTT	CASRGRGVIGELFF
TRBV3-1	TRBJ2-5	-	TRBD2	TGTGCCAGCAGGCGACTAGCGGGGGGGCGGTTAGAGACCCAGTACTTC	CASRRLAGGRLETQYF
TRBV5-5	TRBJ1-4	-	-	TGTGCCAGCAGACCGGGACCGAGGGCAGAAAAACTGTTTTTT	CASRPGPRAEKLFF
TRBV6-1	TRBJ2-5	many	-	TGTGCCAGCAGTGAAGCTGTATATTTTCAAGAGACCCAGTACTTC	CASSEAVYFQETQYF
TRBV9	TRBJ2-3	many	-	TGTGCCAGCAGCTTACGCCAATCTAGCACAGATACGCAGTATTTT	CASSLRQSSTDTQYF
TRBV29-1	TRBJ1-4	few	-	TGCAGCGTTGTGCAGAATGAAAAACTGTTTTTT	CSVVQNEKLFF
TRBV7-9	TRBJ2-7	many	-	TGTGCCAGCAGCGCAGACAAGTACGAGCAGTACTTC	CASSADKYEQYF
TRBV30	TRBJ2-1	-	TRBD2	TGTGCCTGGAGTGTATCTAGCGGGGGGGCCAATGAGCAGTTCTTC	CAWSVSSGGANEQFF
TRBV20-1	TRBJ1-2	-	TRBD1	TGCAGTGCTAGAGAAGGGGGCCTATCTAACTATGGCTACACCTTC	CSAREGGLSNYGYTF
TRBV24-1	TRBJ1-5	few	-	TGTGCCACCAGTGACGGAGGGCGCAATCAGCCCCAGCATTTT	CATSDGGRNQPQHF
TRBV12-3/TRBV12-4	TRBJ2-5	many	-	TGTGCCAGCACCAAACAGGGTGGGGTAGAGACCCAGTACTTC	CASTKQGGVETQYF
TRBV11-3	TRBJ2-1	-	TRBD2	TGTGCCAGCAGCCCCGGGGGACTAGCGGCTAGCTCCTACAATGAGCAGTTCTTC	CASSPGGLAASSYNEQFF
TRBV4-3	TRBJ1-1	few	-	TGCGCCAGCAGCCAAGATCAGGCGAACACTGAAGCTTTCTTT	CASSQDQANTEAFF
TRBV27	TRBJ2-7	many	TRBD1	TGTGCCAGCAGTAATACCCCGACAGGGAAAGAGCAGTACTTC	CASSNTPTGKEQYF
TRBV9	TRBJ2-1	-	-	TGTGCCAGCAGCGTGTTGTTGGCGAACAATGAGCAGTTCTTC	CASSVLLANNEQFF
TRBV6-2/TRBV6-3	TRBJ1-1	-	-	TGTGCGAGCAAGGAGTGGACCTTGAACACTGAAGCTTTCTTT	CASKEWTLNTEAFF
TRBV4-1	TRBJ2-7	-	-	TGCGCCAGCAGCCGGGCGCCCTTTTGGTCCTACGAGCAGTACTTC	CASSRAPFWSYEQYF
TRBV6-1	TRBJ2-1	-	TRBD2	TGTGCCAGCAGTCCCCGACTAGCGGCCTACAATGAGCAGTTCTTC	CASSPRLAAYNEQFF
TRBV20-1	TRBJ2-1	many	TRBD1	TGCAGTGCTGGCGAGGGGGCCGACAATGAGCAGTTCTTC	CSAGEGADNEQFF
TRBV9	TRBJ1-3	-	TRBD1	TGTGCCAGCAGCGGTACCGGACAGGGGGAAACTGGAAACACCATATATTTT	CASSGTGQGETGNTIYF
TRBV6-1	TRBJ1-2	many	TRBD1	TGTGCCAGCAGTGAATCCAGGGGGAGTGGCTACACCTTC	CASSESRGSGYTF
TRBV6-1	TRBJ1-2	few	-	TGTGCCAACAGTGATTTCGTCGGCTACACCTTC	CANSDFVGYTF
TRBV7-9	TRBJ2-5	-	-	TGTGCCACCGACCTAGGGGAGACCCAGTACTTC	CATDLGETQYF
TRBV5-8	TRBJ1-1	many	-	TGTGCCAGCAGCTTTCAGGGTATGGGGAACACTGAAGCTTTCTTT	CASSFQGMGNTEAFF
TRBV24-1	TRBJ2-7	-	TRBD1	TGTGCCACCAGTGACCCGGGACAGGGGGCTTACGAGCAGTACTTC	CATSDPGQGAYEQYF
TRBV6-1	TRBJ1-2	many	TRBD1	TGTGCCATCAAAATCGGGACAGGGGACGATGGCTACACCTTC	CAIKIGTGDDGYTF
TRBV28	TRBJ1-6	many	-	TGTGCCAGCAGTCCCCCGATACATAATTCACCCCTCCACTTT	CASSPPIHNSPLHF
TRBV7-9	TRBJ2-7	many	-	TGTGCCAGCAGCATGTCTGGCTACGAGCAGTACTTC	CASSMSGYEQYF
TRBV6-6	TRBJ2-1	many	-	TGTGCCAGCAGTTACTCGACACCTCTTACAGACAATGAGCAGTTCTTC	CASSYSTPLTDNEQFF
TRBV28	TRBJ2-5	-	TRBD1	TGTGCCACCAGCTCGGACAGGGTAGAAGAGACCCAGTACTTC	CATSSDRVEETQYF
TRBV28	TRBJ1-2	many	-	TGTGCCAGCAGTTTAAAAGCAGGGAGGAACTATGGCTACACCTTC	CASSLKAGRNYGYTF
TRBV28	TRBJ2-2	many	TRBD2	TGTGCCAGCAGCATGGGACTAGCGGGAAAGACCGGGGAGCTGTTTTTT	CASSMGLAGKTGELFF
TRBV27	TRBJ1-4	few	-	TGTGCCAGCTCATTTATGGGGGGTACTAATGAAAAACTGTTTTTT	CASSFMGGTNEKLFF
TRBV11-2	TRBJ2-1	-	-	TGTGCCAGCAGCTTAGGTACAGGGCTATCCTACAATGAGCAGTTCTTC	CASSLGTGLSYNEQFF
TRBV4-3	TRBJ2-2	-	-	TGCGCCAGCAGCCAAGACCCCCAAGGTAGCTCGGCCGGGGAGCTGTTTTTT	CASSQDPQGSSAGELFF
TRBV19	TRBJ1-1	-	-	TGTGCCAGTGGTATAATGGCCACCAAGAACACTGAAGCTTTCTTT	CASGIMATKNTEAFF
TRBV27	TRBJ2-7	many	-	TGTGCCAGCAGTTTAACTTACCCGTCTTACGAGCAGTACTTC	CASSLTYPSYEQYF
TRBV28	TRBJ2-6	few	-	TGTGCCAGCAGTTCCTTCCAGTCTGGGGCCAACGTCCTGACTTTC	CASSSFQSGANVLTF
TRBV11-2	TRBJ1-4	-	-	TGTGCCAGCAGCTTAGAAAAAGGGGTCAAACTGTTTTTT	CASSLEKGVKLFF
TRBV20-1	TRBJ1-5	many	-	TGCAGTGCCGGGGGGGGGGCGCAGGGCAATCAGCCCCAGCATTTT	CSAGGGAQGNQPQHF